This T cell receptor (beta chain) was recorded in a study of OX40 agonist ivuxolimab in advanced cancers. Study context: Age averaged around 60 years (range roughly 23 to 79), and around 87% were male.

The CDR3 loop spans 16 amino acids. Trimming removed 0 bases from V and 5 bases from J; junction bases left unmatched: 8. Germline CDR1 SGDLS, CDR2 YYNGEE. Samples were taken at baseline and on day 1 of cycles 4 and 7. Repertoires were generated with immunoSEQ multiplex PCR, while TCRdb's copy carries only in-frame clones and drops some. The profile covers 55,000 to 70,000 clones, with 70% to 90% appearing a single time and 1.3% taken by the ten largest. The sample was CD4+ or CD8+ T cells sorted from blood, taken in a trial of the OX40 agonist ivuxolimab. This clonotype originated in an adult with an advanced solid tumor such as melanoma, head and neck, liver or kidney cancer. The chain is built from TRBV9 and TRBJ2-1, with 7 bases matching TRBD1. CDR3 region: CASSVEKGAADNEQFF. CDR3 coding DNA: TGTGCCAGCAGCGTAGAGAAGGGGGCAGCCGACAATGAGCAGTTCTTC.